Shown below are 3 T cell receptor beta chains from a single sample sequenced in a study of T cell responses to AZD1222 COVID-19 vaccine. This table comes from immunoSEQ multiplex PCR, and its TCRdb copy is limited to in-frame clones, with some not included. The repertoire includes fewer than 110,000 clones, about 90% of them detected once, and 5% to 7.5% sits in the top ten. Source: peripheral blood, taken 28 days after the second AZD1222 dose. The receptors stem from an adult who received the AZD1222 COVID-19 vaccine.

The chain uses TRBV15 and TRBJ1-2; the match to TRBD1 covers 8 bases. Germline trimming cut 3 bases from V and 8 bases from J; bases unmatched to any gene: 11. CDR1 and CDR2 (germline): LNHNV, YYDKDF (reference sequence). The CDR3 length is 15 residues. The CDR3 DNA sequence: TGTGCCACCAGCAGCGGGACAGGCCAGCGGGAGGGCTACACCTTC. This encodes CATSSGTGQREGYTF.

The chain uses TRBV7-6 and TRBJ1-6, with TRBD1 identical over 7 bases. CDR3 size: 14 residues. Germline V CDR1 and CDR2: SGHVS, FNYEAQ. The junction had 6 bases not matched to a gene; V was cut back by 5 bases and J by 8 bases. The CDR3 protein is CASSIGGADSPLHF. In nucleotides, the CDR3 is TGTGCCAGCAGCATAGGGGGCGCAGATTCACCCCTCCACTTT.

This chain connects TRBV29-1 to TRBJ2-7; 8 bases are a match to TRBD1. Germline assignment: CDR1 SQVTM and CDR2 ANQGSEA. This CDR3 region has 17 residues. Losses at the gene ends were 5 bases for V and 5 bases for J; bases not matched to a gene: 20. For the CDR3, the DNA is TGCAGCGTTCCTAATTGGACAGGGACCACCCCCGTCGACGAGCAGTACTTC. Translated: CSVPNWTGTTPVDEQYF.